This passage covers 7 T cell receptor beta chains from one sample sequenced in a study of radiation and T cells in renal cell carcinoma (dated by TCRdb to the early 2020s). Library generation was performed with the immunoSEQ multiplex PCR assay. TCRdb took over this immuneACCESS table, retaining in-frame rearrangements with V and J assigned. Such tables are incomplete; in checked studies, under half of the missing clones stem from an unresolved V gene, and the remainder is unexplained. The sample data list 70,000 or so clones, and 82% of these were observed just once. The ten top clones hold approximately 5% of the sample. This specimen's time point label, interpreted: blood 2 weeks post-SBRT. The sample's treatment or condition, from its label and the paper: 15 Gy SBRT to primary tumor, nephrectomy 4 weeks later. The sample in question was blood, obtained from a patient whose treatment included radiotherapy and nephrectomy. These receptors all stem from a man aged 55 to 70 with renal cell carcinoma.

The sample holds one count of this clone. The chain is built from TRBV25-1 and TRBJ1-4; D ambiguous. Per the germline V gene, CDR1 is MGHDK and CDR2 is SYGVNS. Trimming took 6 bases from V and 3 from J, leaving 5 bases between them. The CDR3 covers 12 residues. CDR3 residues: CASRQPNEKLFF. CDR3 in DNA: TGTGCCAGCAGACAGCCTAATGAAAAACTGTTTTTT.

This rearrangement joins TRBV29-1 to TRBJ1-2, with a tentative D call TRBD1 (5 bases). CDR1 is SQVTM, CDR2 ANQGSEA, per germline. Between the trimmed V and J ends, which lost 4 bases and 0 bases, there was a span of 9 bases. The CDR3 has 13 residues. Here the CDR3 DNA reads TGCAGCGTTGGGGACGGCTCTAACTATGGCTACACCTTC. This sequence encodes CSVGDGSNYGYTF. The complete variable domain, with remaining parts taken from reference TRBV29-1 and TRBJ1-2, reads SAVISQKPSRDICQRGTSLTIQCQVDSQVTMMFWYRQQPGQSLTLIATANQGSEATYESGFVIDKFPISRPNLTFSTLTVSNMSPEDSSIYLCSVGDGSNYGYTFGSGTRLTVV.

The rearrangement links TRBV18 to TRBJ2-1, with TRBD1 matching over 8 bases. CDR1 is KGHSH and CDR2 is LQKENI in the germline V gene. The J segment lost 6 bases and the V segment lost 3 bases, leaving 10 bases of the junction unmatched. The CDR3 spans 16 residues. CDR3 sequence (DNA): TGTGCCAGCTCACCGACAGGGGCTTTAACGGGCAATGAGCAGTTCTTC. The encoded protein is CASSPTGALTGNEQFF.

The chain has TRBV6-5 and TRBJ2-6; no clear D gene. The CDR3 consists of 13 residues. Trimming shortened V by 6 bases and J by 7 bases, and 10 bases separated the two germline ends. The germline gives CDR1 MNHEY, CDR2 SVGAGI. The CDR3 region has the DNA TGTGCCAGCAGCTATATCCGCGCCAACGTCCTGACTTTC. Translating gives CASSYIRANVLTF.

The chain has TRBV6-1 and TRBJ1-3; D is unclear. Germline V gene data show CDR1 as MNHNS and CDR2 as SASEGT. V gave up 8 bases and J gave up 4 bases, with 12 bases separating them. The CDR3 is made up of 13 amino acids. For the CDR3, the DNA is TGTGCCAGCCGTTCCAGAGGAGGAAACACCATATATTTT. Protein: CASRSRGGNTIYF.

The CDR3 is CASSLGASGNTGELFF. Written as DNA, the CDR3 is TGTGCCAGCAGTTTAGGGGCTAGCGGGAACACCGGGGAGCTGTTTTTT. V usage is TRBV27 and J usage is TRBJ2-2; 7 bases fit TRBD2. The CDR3 extends over 16 amino acids. V was clipped by 2 bases and J by 1 base; unmatched bases: 4. Per germline, CDR1 MNHEY and CDR2 SMNVEV (reference sequence).

The CDR3 loop reads CASSQDVWETQYF. The CDR3, as DNA: TGCGCCAGCAGCCAAGATGTATGGGAGACCCAGTACTTC. V usage is TRBV4-1 and J usage is TRBJ2-5; D unresolved. V lost 0 bases and J 5 bases, leaving 7 bases between the germline ends. The CDR3 consists of 13 residues. Germline CDR1 reads MGHRA; CDR2 reads YSYEKL.